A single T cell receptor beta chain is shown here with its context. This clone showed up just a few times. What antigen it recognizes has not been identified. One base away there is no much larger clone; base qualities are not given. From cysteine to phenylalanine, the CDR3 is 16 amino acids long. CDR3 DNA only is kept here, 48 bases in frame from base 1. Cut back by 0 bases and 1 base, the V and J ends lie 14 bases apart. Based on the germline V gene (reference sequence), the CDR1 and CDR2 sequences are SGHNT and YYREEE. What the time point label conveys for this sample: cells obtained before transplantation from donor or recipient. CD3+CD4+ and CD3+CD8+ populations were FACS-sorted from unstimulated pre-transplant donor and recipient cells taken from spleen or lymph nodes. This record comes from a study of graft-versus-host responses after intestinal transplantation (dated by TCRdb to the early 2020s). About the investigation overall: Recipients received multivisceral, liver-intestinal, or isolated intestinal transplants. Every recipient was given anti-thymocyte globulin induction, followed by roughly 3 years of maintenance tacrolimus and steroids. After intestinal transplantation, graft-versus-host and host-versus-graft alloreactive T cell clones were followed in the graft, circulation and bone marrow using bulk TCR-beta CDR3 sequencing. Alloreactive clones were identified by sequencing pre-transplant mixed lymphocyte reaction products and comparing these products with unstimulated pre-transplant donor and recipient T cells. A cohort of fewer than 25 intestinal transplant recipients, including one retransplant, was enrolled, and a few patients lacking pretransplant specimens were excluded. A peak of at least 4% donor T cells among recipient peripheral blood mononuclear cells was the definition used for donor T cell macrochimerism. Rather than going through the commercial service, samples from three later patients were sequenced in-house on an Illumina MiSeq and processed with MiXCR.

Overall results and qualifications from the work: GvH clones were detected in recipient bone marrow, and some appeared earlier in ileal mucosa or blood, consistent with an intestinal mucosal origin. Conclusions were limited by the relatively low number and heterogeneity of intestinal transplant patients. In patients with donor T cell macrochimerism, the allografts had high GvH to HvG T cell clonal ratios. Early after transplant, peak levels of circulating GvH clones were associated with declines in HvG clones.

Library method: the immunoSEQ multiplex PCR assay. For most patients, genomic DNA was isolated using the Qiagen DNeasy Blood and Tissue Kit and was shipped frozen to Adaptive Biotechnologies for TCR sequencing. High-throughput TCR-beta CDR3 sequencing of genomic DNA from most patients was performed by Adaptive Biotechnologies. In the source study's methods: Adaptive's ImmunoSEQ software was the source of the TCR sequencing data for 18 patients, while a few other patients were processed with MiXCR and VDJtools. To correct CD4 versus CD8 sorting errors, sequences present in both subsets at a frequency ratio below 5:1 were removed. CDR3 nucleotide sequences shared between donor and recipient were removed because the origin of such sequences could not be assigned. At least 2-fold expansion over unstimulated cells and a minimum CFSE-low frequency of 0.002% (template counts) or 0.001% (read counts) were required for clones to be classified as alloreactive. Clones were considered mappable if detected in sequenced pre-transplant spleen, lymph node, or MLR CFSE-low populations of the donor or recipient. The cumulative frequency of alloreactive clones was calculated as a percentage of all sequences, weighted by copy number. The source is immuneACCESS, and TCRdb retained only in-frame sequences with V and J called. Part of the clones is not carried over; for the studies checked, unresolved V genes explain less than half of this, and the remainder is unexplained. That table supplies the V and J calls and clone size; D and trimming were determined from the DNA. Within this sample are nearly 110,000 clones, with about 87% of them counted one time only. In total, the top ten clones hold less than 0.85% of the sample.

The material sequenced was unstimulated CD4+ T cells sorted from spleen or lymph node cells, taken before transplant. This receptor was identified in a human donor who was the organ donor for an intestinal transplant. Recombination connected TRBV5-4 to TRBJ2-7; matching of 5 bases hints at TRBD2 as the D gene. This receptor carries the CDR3 CASSLGASPASYEQYF. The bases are TGTGCCAGCAGCTTGGGGGCTAGCCCCGCTTCCTACGAGCAGTACTTC.